The rows below give T cell receptor beta chains drawn from one sample of a study of blood T cell repertoires in COVID-19. Only in-frame clones appear in the TCRdb table, and some are missing; sequencing was by immunoSEQ multiplex PCR. The sample consists of about 300,000 clones, around nine tenths of them appearing once. Sequencing was carried out using PBMCs or T cells enriched from blood (not recorded which). The receptors were gathered from a woman in her 30s who had recovered from COVID-19. CDR3s include the opening cysteine and the closing phenylalanine or tryptophan. D genes are given only for firm matches. For some rows the clone size is stated as once, few or many, or as a class when expanded; others skip it.

clone_size	v_call	j_call	d_call	cdr3_aa	cdr3_nt
once	TRBV19	TRBJ1-1	-	CASEISGPMNTEAFF	TGTGCCAGTGAGATTAGCGGGCCCATGAACACTGAAGCTTTCTTT
-	TRBV18	TRBJ1-5	TRBD1	CASSPAGGRNQPQHF	TGTGCCAGCTCACCCGCAGGGGGAAGGAATCAGCCCCAGCATTTT
-	TRBV4-1	TRBJ1-4	-	CASSQIADRGGEKLFF	TGCGCCAGCAGCCAGATCGCGGATAGGGGCGGTGAAAAACTGTTTTTT
few	TRBV11-2	TRBJ2-2	-	CASSPLAVNTGELFF	TGTGCCAGCAGCCCATTAGCGGTTAACACCGGGGAGCTGTTTTTT
few	TRBV13	TRBJ2-7	-	CASSLAPLGEQYF	TGTGCCAGCAGCTTAGCCCCGCTCGGGGAGCAGTACTTC
-	TRBV7-9	TRBJ1-2	-	CASSLDPGKGGYTF	TGTGCCAGCAGCTTAGACCCGGGAAAGGGAGGCTACACCTTC
-	TRBV4-1	TRBJ2-7	TRBD2	CASSPRGGYEQYF	TGCGCCAGCAGCCCTCGCGGGGGCTACGAGCAGTACTTC
-	TRBV5-6	TRBJ1-2	-	CASSSRGVRYGYTF	TGTGCCAGCAGCTCCCGGGGGGTACGCTATGGCTACACCTTC
once	TRBV16	TRBJ1-1	-	CASSQSLRQGAFF	TGTGCCAGCAGCCAATCGCTTCGGCAGGGGGCTTTCTTT
-	TRBV19	TRBJ2-2	-	CASSIQGGITGELFF	TGTGCCAGTAGTATCCAGGGTGGGATCACCGGGGAGCTGTTTTTT
-	TRBV4-3	TRBJ1-2	-	CASSQDRVGQNYGYTF	TGCGCCAGCAGCCAAGATCGAGTGGGGCAAAACTATGGCTACACCTTC
-	TRBV10-3	TRBJ1-5	TRBD1	CAISEEKAGGSRNQPQHF	TGTGCCATCAGTGAGGAGAAGGCAGGGGGCTCGAGGAATCAGCCCCAGCATTTT
once	TRBV18	TRBJ2-7	TRBD2	CASSPLAGVYEQYF	TGTGCCAGCTCACCGCTAGCGGGGGTATACGAGCAGTACTTC
-	TRBV6-5	TRBJ1-5	-	CASSYAPGQPQHF	TGTGCCAGCAGTTACGCGCCCGGGCAGCCCCAGCATTTT
-	TRBV4-3	TRBJ1-3	-	CASSQDRGTVGNTIYF	TGCGCCAGCAGCCAAGATAGGGGGACCGTTGGAAACACCATATATTTT
-	TRBV15	TRBJ2-7	TRBD1	CATSRGDRGYEQYF	TGTGCCACCAGCAGAGGGGACAGGGGCTACGAGCAGTACTTC
-	TRBV29-1	TRBJ2-7	TRBD1	CSVEEPSGTGTGEQYF	TGCAGCGTTGAAGAACCTTCCGGGACAGGGACCGGAGAGCAGTACTTC
-	TRBV19	TRBJ1-5	-	CASSIGSGGPHQPQHF	TGTGCCAGTAGTATTGGGTCCGGGGGTCCCCATCAGCCCCAGCATTTT
-	TRBV30	TRBJ2-7	-	CAWSGVLIGRGSSYEQYF	TGTGCCTGGAGTGGAGTATTAATCGGGCGGGGCAGCTCCTACGAGCAGTACTTC
-	TRBV27	TRBJ1-2	TRBD1	CASSSTGGLRVYGYTF	TGTGCCAGCAGTTCGACAGGGGGCTTGAGAGTCTATGGCTACACCTTC
few	TRBV19	TRBJ1-2	-	CASSIARQSSGGYTF	TGTGCCAGTAGTATAGCTCGGCAGAGTAGCGGTGGCTACACCTTC
-	TRBV2	TRBJ2-1	-	CATVGESSYNEQFF	TGTGCCACCGTCGGGGAAAGCTCCTACAATGAGCAGTTCTTC
-	TRBV5-1	TRBJ1-4	-	CASSQGQPTNEKLFF	TGCGCCAGCAGCCAGGGACAACCAACTAATGAAAAACTGTTTTTT
few	TRBV5-1	TRBJ1-3	-	CASSPGEHTIYF	TGCGCCAGCAGCCCCGGGGAACACACCATATATTTT
-	TRBV9	TRBJ1-2	TRBD1	CASSVLEGAYGYTF	TGTGCCAGCAGCGTCCTCGAGGGGGCGTATGGCTACACCTTC
-	TRBV7-3	TRBJ2-1	TRBD2	CASSPGLADHNEQFF	TGTGCCAGCAGCCCGGGACTAGCGGATCACAATGAGCAGTTCTTC
-	TRBV9	TRBJ2-3	TRBD2	CASSPIAGGSTDTQYF	TGTGCCAGCAGCCCTATAGCGGGGGGGAGCACAGATACGCAGTATTTT
-	TRBV5-4	TRBJ2-2	TRBD2	CASSPERGNTGELFF	TGTGCCAGCAGCCCGGAGCGGGGGAACACCGGGGAGCTGTTTTTT
-	TRBV5-1	TRBJ2-7	TRBD1	CASSLALNRGNYEQYF	TGCGCCAGCAGCTTAGCTCTGAACAGGGGAAACTACGAGCAGTACTTC
-	TRBV6-5	TRBJ1-5	TRBD1	CASRGQGPANQPQHF	TGTGCCAGCAGGGGACAGGGGCCCGCGAATCAGCCCCAGCATTTT
-	TRBV4-1	TRBJ1-2	-	CASSQVAGDGYTF	TGCGCCAGCAGCCAAGTTGCAGGGGATGGCTACACCTTC
few	TRBV19	TRBJ1-6	TRBD1	CASSAYRGYNSPLHF	TGTGCCAGTAGTGCCTACAGGGGGTACAATTCACCCCTCCACTTT
-	TRBV6-4	TRBJ1-1	-	CASSVTVQTEAFF	TGTGCCAGCAGTGTGACAGTACAGACTGAAGCTTTCTTT
-	TRBV7-2	TRBJ2-3	-	CASSSPPRTDTQYF	TGTGCCAGCAGCTCCCCCCCGCGGACAGATACGCAGTATTTT
-	TRBV27	TRBJ2-7	TRBD1	CASSPIETGRHEQYF	TGTGCCAGCAGTCCAATAGAGACAGGGCGGCACGAGCAGTACTTC
-	TRBV19	TRBJ1-2	TRBD1	CASSIGQGPNYGYTF	TGTGCCAGTAGTATCGGACAGGGGCCTAACTATGGCTACACCTTC
-	TRBV19	TRBJ1-1	-	CASNRGNTEAFF	TGTGCCAGTAACCGGGGAAACACTGAAGCTTTCTTT
-	TRBV9	TRBJ2-3	TRBD2	CASSVVGRMGGDTQYF	TGTGCCAGCAGCGTAGTAGGGCGGATGGGAGGGGATACGCAGTATTTT
-	TRBV27	TRBJ1-1	TRBD1	CASSPRDRGGNTEAFF	TGTGCCAGCAGTCCTAGGGACAGGGGCGGGAACACTGAAGCTTTCTTT
few	TRBV11-2	TRBJ2-5	TRBD1	CASSSLQGWETQYF	TGTGCCAGCAGCTCATTACAGGGGTGGGAGACCCAGTACTTC
-	TRBV25-1	TRBJ2-7	-	CASSELRQPSSYEQYF	TGTGCCAGCAGTGAATTGAGACAACCCAGCTCCTACGAGCAGTACTTC
few	TRBV16	TRBJ1-2	-	CASSLDKNYGYTF	TGTGCCAGCAGCTTGGACAAGAACTATGGCTACACCTTC
-	TRBV12-3/TRBV12-4	TRBJ1-1	-	CASSFGGEAFF	TGTGCCAGCAGTTTTGGAGGGGAAGCTTTCTTT
-	TRBV4-1	TRBJ2-7	-	CASSQALTGNPYEQYF	TGCGCCAGCAGCCAAGCTCTCACAGGGAATCCCTACGAGCAGTACTTC
-	TRBV5-1	TRBJ2-2	-	CASSSSGVGGELFF	TGCGCCAGCAGCTCCTCGGGGGTCGGCGGGGAGCTGTTTTTT
-	TRBV11-2	TRBJ1-4	-	CASSLVGGDMGEKLFF	TGTGCCAGCAGCTTAGTGGGGGGGGACATGGGTGAAAAACTGTTTTTT
-	TRBV11-2	TRBJ2-7	-	CASRKSGRDEQYF	TGTGCCAGCCGAAAATCGGGAAGGGACGAGCAGTACTTC
-	TRBV5-1	TRBJ2-3	-	CASSPLIEDTQYF	TGCGCCAGCAGCCCCCTCATAGAAGATACGCAGTATTTT
-	TRBV10-3	TRBJ1-2	-	CAITGAEGGYTF	TGTGCCATCACCGGGGCGGAGGGTGGCTACACCTTC
-	TRBV5-4	TRBJ1-1	-	CASSLAGGAYGTEAFF	TGTGCCAGCAGCTTGGCGGGGGGGGCGTATGGCACTGAAGCTTTCTTT
-	TRBV4-1	TRBJ1-1	TRBD1	CASSLDADRGQNTEAFF	TGCGCCAGCAGCCTAGACGCGGACAGGGGGCAGAACACTGAAGCTTTCTTT
-	TRBV20-1	TRBJ1-1	-	CSAVGGTEAFF	TGCAGTGCCGTTGGGGGGACTGAAGCTTTCTTT
-	TRBV20-1	TRBJ1-1	-	CSASRDTEAFF	TGCAGTGCTAGTAGAGACACTGAAGCTTTCTTT
-	TRBV28	TRBJ1-5	TRBD1	CASSPLWTGRNQPQHF	TGTGCCAGCAGTCCCCTGTGGACAGGCCGGAATCAGCCCCAGCATTTT
-	TRBV3-1/TRBV3-2	TRBJ2-6	-	CASSPRRAGDGANVLTF	TGTGCCAGCAGCCCTCGCCGCGCCGGGGATGGGGCCAACGTCCTGACTTTC
-	TRBV7-6	TRBJ1-3	TRBD1	CASSPQGAGNTIYF	TGTGCCAGCAGCCCGCAGGGGGCTGGAAACACCATATATTTT
-	TRBV5-4	TRBJ1-4	TRBD1	CASSFGTGREKLFF	TGTGCCAGCAGCTTTGGGACAGGGCGTGAAAAACTGTTTTTT
-	TRBV19	TRBJ2-7	TRBD1	CASSIGQGANEQYF	TGTGCCAGTAGTATAGGACAGGGGGCGAACGAGCAGTACTTC
-	TRBV19	TRBJ1-1	TRBD1	CASSPAGGFTEAFF	TGTGCCAGTAGTCCGGCAGGGGGCTTCACTGAAGCTTTCTTT
-	TRBV7-8	TRBJ1-5	-	CASSLVRQVGSQPQHF	TGTGCCAGCAGCTTAGTTAGACAGGTTGGCAGTCAGCCCCAGCATTTT